This entry lists 24 T cell receptor beta chains sequenced from one sample in a study of T cells in Graves' hyperthyroidism and ophthalmopathy. Template material for amplifying TCR beta CDR3 regions consisted of RNA transcripts. HTBI primers were used for first-round RT-PCR of the TCR CDR3. One entry per CDR3 protein results from TCRdb running MiXCR on the multiplex PCR reads. There are 500,000 to 650,000 distinct CDR3 sequences in the sample; 15% to 20% occur only once, and under 20% lies in the top ten. Sequences were obtained from blood. Receptors were obtained from a woman between 18 and 29 years old with Graves' ophthalmopathy.

This clonotype occurred many times. The chain couples TRBV6-1 to TRBJ1-1, with D possibly TRBD1 on 5 matching bases. Trimming took 6 bases from V and 0 from J, leaving 20 bases between them. The CDR3 totals 17 residues. Germline CDR1 MNHNS, CDR2 SASEGT. CDR3 in DNA: TGTGCCAGCAGACGACAGAGCACAAACGCCTTGAACACTGAAGCTTTCTTT. It codes for CASRRQSTNALNTEAFF.

The chain has TRBV5-1 and TRBJ1-6, with 9 bases matching TRBD1. Germline CDR1 reads SGHRS; CDR2 reads YFSETQ. This CDR3 contains 15 residues. The ends lost 0 bases at V and 7 bases at J; junction bases unmatched: 2. The CDR3 nucleotides are TGCGCCAGCAGCTTGGGGGACAGGGAAAATTCACCCCTCCACTTT. Translated, it gives CASSLGDRENSPLHF. Together with reference TRBV5-1 and TRBJ1-6, the CDR3 gives the full variable domain: KAGVTQTPRYLIKTRGQQVTLSCSPISGHRSVSWYQQTPGQGLQFLFEYFSETQRNKGNFPGRFSGRQFSNSRSEMNVSTLELGDSALYLCASSLGDRENSPLHFGNGTRLTVT.

The CDR3 DNA follows: TGCGCCAGCAGCCAAGTCCCGGGACGTGAAAAACTGTTTTTT. Its translation: CASSQVPGREKLFF. The chain has TRBV4-1 and TRBJ1-4, with D perhaps TRBD1 (5 bases). Per the germline V gene, CDR1 is MGHRA and CDR2 is YSYEKL. The CDR3 covers 14 residues. V lost 1 base, J lost 7 bases, and 10 bases lay in between.

This clonotype was found a few times. The V and J genes are TRBV19 and TRBJ2-3; D is perhaps TRBD2 (7 bases). Germline CDR1 is LNHDA and CDR2 is SQIVND (reference sequence). The V gene lost 3 bases and the J gene lost 1 base, with 17 bases spanning the gap. The CDR3 covers 17 residues. For the CDR3, the DNA is TGTGCCAGTAGTATCTCCCGAGGGGGGGTTGGCACAGATACGCAGTATTTT. This codes for CASSISRGGVGTDTQYF. Combining the CDR3 with reference TRBV19 and TRBJ2-3 gives the whole variable domain DGGITQSPKYLFRKEGQNVTLSCEQNLNHDAMYWYRQDPGQGLRLIYYSQIVNDFQKGDIAEGYSVSREKKESFPLTVTSAQKNPTAFYLCASSISRGGVGTDTQYFGPGTRLTVL.

This sequence joins TRBV27 and TRBJ1-1; 11 bases agree with TRBD1. Germline CDR1 and CDR2: MNHEY and SMNVEV (reference sequence). The CDR3 totals 15 residues. The V gene end was trimmed by 8 bases and the J gene end by 1 base; junction bases not matched to a gene: 6. The CDR3 DNA sequence: TGTGCCAGCTTTACCGGGACAGGGGGGAACACTGAAGCTTTCTTT. This gives the protein CASFTGTGGNTEAFF.

This clonotype has a count of ten or more. This chain joins TRBV28 and TRBJ1-6; 8 bases align to TRBD1. The V gene end was trimmed by 2 bases and the J gene end by 0 bases; junction bases not matched to a gene: 6. CDR1 and CDR2 (germline): MDHEN, SYDVKM. The CDR3 contains 18 residues. For the CDR3, the DNA is TGTGCCAGCAGTTTAAGGGACAGGCCCAGCTCCTATAATTCACCCCTCCACTTT. Translated, it gives CASSLRDRPSSYNSPLHF.

The CDR3 protein is CASSLGGRTGNTIYF. The CDR3 DNA is TGTGCCAGCAGCCTTGGGGGCAGGACCGGAAACACCATATATTTT. The gene calls are TRBV7-2 and TRBJ1-3; tentatively, D is TRBD1 (6 bases). Germline V gene lookup returns CDR1 SGHTA and CDR2 FQGNSA. V was clipped by 5 bases and J by 4 bases, with 15 bases between them. The CDR3 contains 15 residues.

This clonotype was counted ten times or more. This rearrangement joins TRBV7-9 to TRBJ2-5; TRBD2 is a possible D gene (5 bases). Trimming took 5 bases from V and 1 from J, leaving 8 bases between them. The CDR3 extends over 13 amino acids. The V gene's germline CDR1 is SEHNR and CDR2 FQNEAQ (reference sequence). In DNA, the CDR3 is TGTGCCAGCAGCCGGACTCTCCAAGAGACCCAGTACTTC. Translated: CASSRTLQETQYF. Full variable domain (missing parts from reference TRBV7-9 and TRBJ2-5): DTGVSQNPRHKITKRGQNVTFRCDPISEHNRLYWYRQTLGQGPEFLTYFQNEAQLEKSRLLSDRFSAERPKGSFSTLEIQRTEQGDSAMYLCASSRTLQETQYFGPGTRLLVL.

Many counts were recorded for this clonotype. The chain is built from TRBV3-1 and TRBJ2-5; D possibly corresponds to TRBD2 (6 bases). V was clipped by 4 bases and J by 5 bases, with 20 bases between them. Germline assignment: CDR1 LGHDT and CDR2 YNNKEL (reference sequence). This CDR3 is 16 amino acids long. The CDR3 is CASSLRRGNTDETQYF. The DNA of the CDR3 is TGTGCCAGCAGCCTGCGGCGGGGAAATACGGATGAGACCCAGTACTTC.

This clonotype has more than one count but fewer than ten. The rearrangement joins TRBV5-1 to TRBJ1-2, with D unresolved. Trimming pared 7 bases from V and 4 bases from J, leaving 14 bases between. CDR1 is SGHRS and CDR2 is YFSETQ in the germline V gene. The CDR3 has 13 residues. This CDR3 is CASGRDEGYGYTF. CDR3 nucleotide sequence: TGCGCCAGCGGTAGGGATGAGGGCTATGGCTACACCTTC.

On this clonotype: This clone may be a read error of a much larger clone one base away. This rearrangement joins TRBV6-9 to TRBJ1-2; D is possibly TRBD1 (5 bases). Germline V CDR1 and CDR2: MNHGY, SVAAGI. The CDR3 runs 15 residues. V gave up 3 bases and J gave up 6 bases, with 17 bases separating them. Written as DNA, the CDR3 is TGTGCCAGCAGTTACCACGACAAGGGGCAGAATGGCTACACCTTC. It translates to CASSYHDKGQNGYTF.

This clonotype showed up many times. The J gene is TRBJ2-1, the V gene TRBV28; 8 nucleotides agree with TRBD2. This CDR3 contains 17 residues. The junction had 10 bases not matched to a gene; V was cut back by 6 bases and J by 0 bases. Germline CDR1 is MDHEN and CDR2 is SYDVKM. CDR3 DNA: TGTGCCAGCAGCGGGGGGGGAATTCCGAGCTCCTACAATGAGCAGTTCTTC. It encodes CASSGGGIPSSYNEQFF.

This clonotype was counted at least ten times. The V call is TRBV5-1, the J call TRBJ2-3; 7 bases fit TRBD2. After removal of 5 bases from V and 8 bases from J, the junction contained 14 bases not matched to a gene. The germline V gene has CDR1 SGHRS and CDR2 YFSETQ. The CDR3 loop spans 15 amino acids. CDR3 amino acids: CASSSTIAGLGTQYF. DNA of the CDR3: TGCGCCAGCAGTTCGACTATAGCGGGTTTAGGTACGCAGTATTTT.

This clonotype was detected ten times or more. The chain has TRBV24-1 and TRBJ1-2, with D unclear. Trimming removed 6 bases at V and 3 bases at J, with 10 bases between. In germline, CDR1 is KGHDR, CDR2 SFDVKD. The CDR3 is 13 residues long. CDR3 sequence: CATSLARDYGYTF. CDR3 in DNA: TGTGCCACCAGTCTTGCCAGAGACTATGGCTACACCTTC.

This clonotype was detected many times. The V call is TRBV12-3 or TRBV12-4, the J call TRBJ1-1; D is possibly TRBD1 (5 bases). The V gene lost 5 bases and the J gene lost 6 bases, with 13 bases spanning the gap. The CDR3 has 13 amino acids. CDR3 in DNA: TGTGCCAGCAGTATCAGGGCCGCCTCTGAAGCTTTCTTT. This sequence encodes CASSIRAASEAFF.

In this sample, this clonotype turned up a few times. The chain joins TRBV7-2 to TRBJ2-7; 12 bases are a match to TRBD2. Losses at the gene ends were 3 bases for V and 2 bases for J; bases not matched to a gene: 5. Germline CDR1 is SGHTA and CDR2 is FQGNSA. CDR3 length equals 16 residues. CDR3 bases: TGTGCCAGCAGCTTTTCCACTAGCGGGAGGACCTACGAGCAGTACTTC. It encodes CASSFSTSGRTYEQYF.

This clonotype was counted at least ten times. The chain joins TRBV3-1 to TRBJ2-1; 7 bases align to TRBD2. The CDR3 has 16 amino acids. Germline CDR1 reads LGHDT; CDR2 reads YNNKEL (reference sequence). V dropped 5 bases and J dropped 6; count of bases not matched to a gene: 13. The CDR3: CASSAPARESGNEQFF. Written as DNA, the CDR3 is TGTGCCAGCAGCGCCCCCGCGCGGGAGTCAGGCAATGAGCAGTTCTTC.

This clonotype was picked up many times. The rearrangement uses TRBV20-1 and TRBJ2-3; the D gene is possibly TRBD2 (6 bases). V lost 5 bases and J lost 0, with 18 bases in between. The CDR3 extends over 16 amino acids. The germline V gene encodes CDR1 DFQATT and CDR2 SNEGSKA (reference sequence). The CDR3 DNA sequence: TGCAGTGCTGGACCCGTTGAGCGGGCTAGCACAGATACGCAGTATTTT. This codes for CSAGPVERASTDTQYF.

The chain is built from TRBV5-6 and TRBJ1-6, with 7 bases that match TRBD1. Trimming removed 5 bases from V and 7 bases from J; junction bases left unmatched: 6. This CDR3 has 14 amino acids. Germline-derived CDR1 and CDR2 are SGHDT and YYEEEE. The CDR3 DNA sequence: TGTGCCAGCAGGACGACAGGGTCGAATTCACCCCTCCACTTT. The encoded protein is CASRTTGSNSPLHF.

Remarks on this clonotype: With a much larger clone just one base away, this may be a read error. The chain carries TRBV5-6 and TRBJ1-1, with 10 bases matching TRBD1. Trimming cost V 5 bases and J 1 base; bases outside gene matches: 5. The CDR3 runs to 15 residues. Looked up from germline, CDR1 is SGHDT and CDR2 is YYEEEE. The CDR3 loop reads CASRHGDRGNTEAFF. In DNA, the CDR3 is TGTGCCAGCAGGCATGGGGACAGGGGGAACACTGAAGCTTTCTTT.

This chain links TRBV11-3 with TRBJ2-7; 7 nucleotides agree with TRBD1. V lost 5 bases and J lost 4; bases outside the gene matches: 11. Germline CDR1 and CDR2: SGHNT and YENEEA. CDR3 size: 15 residues. In DNA, the CDR3 is TGTGCCAGCAGCCAAGTCAGGGACAGTCCTTACGAGCAGTACTTC. Amino acid sequence: CASSQVRDSPYEQYF.

The sample holds a few counts of this clonotype. The chain recombines TRBV19 with TRBJ2-7, with 7 nucleotides matching TRBD1. Germline V gene data show CDR1 as LNHDA and CDR2 as SQIVND (reference sequence). There are 14 residues in the CDR3. The V gene end was trimmed by 7 bases and the J gene end by 0 bases; junction bases not matched to a gene: 6. The CDR3 nucleotides are TGTGCCAGTATGAAGGGGGACAGCTCCTACGAGCAGTACTTC. This gives the protein CASMKGDSSYEQYF.

This chain uses TRBV9 with TRBJ2-1; D may correspond to TRBD1 or TRBD2 (7 bases each). This CDR3 spans 14 amino acids. Germline-derived CDR1 and CDR2 are SGDLS and YYNGEE. Trimming removed 6 bases at V and 1 base at J, with 11 bases between. Written as DNA, the CDR3 is TGTGCCAGCACAGGGGGGGGGTCCTACAATGAGCAGTTCTTC. Protein: CASTGGGSYNEQFF. The whole variable domain, remainder taken from reference TRBV9 and TRBJ2-1, is DSGVTQTPKHLITATGQRVTLRCSPRSGDLSVYWYQQSLDQGLQFLIQYYNGEERAKGNILERFSAQQFPDLHSELNLSSLELGDSALYFCASTGGGSYNEQFFGPGTRLTVL.

This sequence joins TRBV27 and TRBJ1-6; TRBD1 matches 9 bases. Germline assignment: CDR1 MNHEY and CDR2 SMNVEV (reference sequence). J gave up 7 bases and V 1 base, and 11 bases lay outside the gene matches. This CDR3 has 18 residues. The chain's CDR3 is CASSLFHDRGSKNSPLHF. In DNA, the CDR3 is TGTGCCAGCAGTTTATTCCATGACAGGGGGTCGAAGAATTCACCCCTCCACTTT.